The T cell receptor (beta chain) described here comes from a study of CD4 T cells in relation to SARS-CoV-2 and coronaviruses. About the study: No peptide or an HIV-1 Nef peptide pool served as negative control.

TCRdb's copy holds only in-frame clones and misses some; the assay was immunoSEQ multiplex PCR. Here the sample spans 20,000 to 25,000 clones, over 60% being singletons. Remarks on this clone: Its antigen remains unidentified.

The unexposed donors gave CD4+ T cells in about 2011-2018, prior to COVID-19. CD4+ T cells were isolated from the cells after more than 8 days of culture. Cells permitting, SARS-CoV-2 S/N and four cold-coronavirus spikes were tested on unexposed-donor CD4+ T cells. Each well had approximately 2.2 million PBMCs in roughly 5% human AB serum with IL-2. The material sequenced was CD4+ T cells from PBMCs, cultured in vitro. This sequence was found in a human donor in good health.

CDR3 sequence reads: CASSEIGQGVGELFF. The CDR3 region has the DNA TGTGCCAGCAGCGAGATCGGACAGGGGGTCGGGGAGCTGTTTTTT. V is TRBV25-1 and J is TRBJ2-2; TRBD1 matches 10 bases. The germline CDR1 and CDR2 sequences are MGHDK and SYGVNS. The CDR3 is 15 amino acids. Germline trimming cut 6 bases from V and 7 bases from J; bases unmatched to any gene: 8.